This T cell receptor (beta chain) is from a study of control samples from healthy donors and cancer patients. The sample holds one count of this clone. From germline, CDR1 is KGHDR and CDR2 SFDVKD. Trimming removed 4 bases at V and 8 bases at J, with 19 bases between. The CDR3 runs 15 residues. Method: immunoSEQ multiplex PCR; TCRdb's copy keeps in-frame clones and lacks some. The sample lists 150,000 to 200,000 clones, 70% to 90% occurring once. The chain is built from TRBV24-1 and TRBJ1-1; D unclear. The TCR sequence derives from a man aged 25 to 40 in good health. The sample comprised blood. The CDR3: CATSDSMSGRGEAFF. In DNA form, the CDR3 reads TGTGCCACCAGTGACTCTATGTCCGGACGAGGCGAAGCTTTCTTT.